This T cell receptor beta chain came from a study of Ad26.COV2.S vaccination and SARS-CoV-2 variants. Study summary: Donor was one of the participants in the Ad26.COV2.S arm of the COV1001 trial. Donor got 5x10^10 or 1x10^11 viral particles of Ad26.COV2.S.

V trimming: 4 bases; J trimming: 1 base; junction bases outside the gene matches: 0. Germline loops: CDR1 LGHNA, CDR2 YNFKEQ. The CDR3 is made up of 14 amino acids. Sequenced by immunoSEQ multiplex PCR; TCRdb stores in-frame clones only, minus some. The profile shows about 250,000 clones, roughly 85% of them singletons. Treatment specified: some 20 received Ad26.COV2.S at low or high dose, single or two shots; a few received placebo; per-sample allocation not given. Day 63 following the first vaccine or placebo injection was when the samples were taken. Cohort 1b enrolled adults aged 18-55 years in Boston. The vaccine antigen was prefusion-stabilized Wuhan SARS-CoV-2 spike.

This specimen was peripheral blood, taken in a trial of Ad26.COV2.S vaccine versus placebo. This TCR came from a person aged 18-60 years who received the Ad26.COV2.S COVID-19 vaccine or a placebo. The rearrangement uses TRBV4-2 and TRBJ1-1; 10 positions match TRBD1. CDR3 bases: TGTGCCAGCAGCCGGACAGGGGGGAACACTGAAGCTTTCTTT. Translated: CASSRTGGNTEAFF.